This TCR beta chain was sequenced for a study of neurological immune-mediated disorders. Whole-study results and caveats: HTLV-1-associated myelopathy ranked highest for TCR clonal expansion and multiple sclerosis lowest, beneath healthy controls. TCR-beta repertoires seemed private in all groups, with no expanded CDR3 amino acid sequences shared.

Time point: technical triplicate 2. This clonotype was detected only once. The antigen is undetermined. Germline CDR1 and CDR2: SGHVS and FNYEAQ. Trimming shortened V by 5 bases and J by 3 bases, and 20 bases separated the two germline ends. CDR3 size: 16 residues. The cDNA was generated by 5'RACE with 10-nucleotide random UMIs. TCRdb passed the 5' RACE reads through MiXCR, listing each CDR3 protein once. The sample shows about 59,000 distinct CDR3 sequences, about 24% of them seen only once. The specimen was PBMCs. This sequence originates from a man between 60 and 75 years old with HTLV-1-associated myelopathy (HAM/TSP). The chain links TRBV7-6 to TRBJ2-7; tentatively, D is TRBD1 (6 bases). The CDR3 is CASSDNPPGHIYEQYF. In nucleotides, the CDR3 is TGTGCCAGCAGCGATAACCCACCGGGACATATCTACGAGCAGTACTTC.